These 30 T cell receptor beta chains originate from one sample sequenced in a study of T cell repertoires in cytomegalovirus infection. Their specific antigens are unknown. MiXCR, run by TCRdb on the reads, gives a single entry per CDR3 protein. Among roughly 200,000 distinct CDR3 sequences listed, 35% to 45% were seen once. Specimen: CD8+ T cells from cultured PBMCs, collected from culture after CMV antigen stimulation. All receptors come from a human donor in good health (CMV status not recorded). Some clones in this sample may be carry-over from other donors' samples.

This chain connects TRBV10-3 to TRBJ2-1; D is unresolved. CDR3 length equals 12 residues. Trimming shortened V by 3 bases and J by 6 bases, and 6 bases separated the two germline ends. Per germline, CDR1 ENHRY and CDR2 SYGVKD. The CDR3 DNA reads TGTGCCATCAGTGAAGTCCTCAATGAGCAGTTCTTC. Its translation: CAISEVLNEQFF.

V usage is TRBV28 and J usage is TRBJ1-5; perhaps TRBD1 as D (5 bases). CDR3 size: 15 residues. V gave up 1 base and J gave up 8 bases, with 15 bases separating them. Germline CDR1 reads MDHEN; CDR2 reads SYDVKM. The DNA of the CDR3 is TGTGCCAGCAGTTTATATGGGGACGGGGTTGAGCCCCAGCATTTT. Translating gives CASSLYGDGVEPQHF. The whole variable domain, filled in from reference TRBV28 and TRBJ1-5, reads DVKVTQSSRYLVKRTGEKVFLECVQDMDHENMFWYRQDPGLGLRLIYFSYDVKMKEKGDIPEGYSVSREKKERFSLILESASTNQTSMYLCASSLYGDGVEPQHFGDGTRLSIL.

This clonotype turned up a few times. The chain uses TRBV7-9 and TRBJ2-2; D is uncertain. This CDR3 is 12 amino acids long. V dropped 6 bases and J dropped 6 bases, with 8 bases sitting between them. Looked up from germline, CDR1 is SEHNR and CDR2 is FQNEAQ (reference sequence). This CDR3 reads CASSPRPGELFF. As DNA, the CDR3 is TGTGCCAGCAGTCCTCGACCCGGGGAGCTGTTTTTT. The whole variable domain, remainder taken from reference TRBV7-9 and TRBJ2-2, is DTGVSQNPRHKITKRGQNVTFRCDPISEHNRLYWYRQTLGQGPEFLTYFQNEAQLEKSRLLSDRFSAERPKGSFSTLEIQRTEQGDSAMYLCASSPRPGELFFGEGSRLTVL.

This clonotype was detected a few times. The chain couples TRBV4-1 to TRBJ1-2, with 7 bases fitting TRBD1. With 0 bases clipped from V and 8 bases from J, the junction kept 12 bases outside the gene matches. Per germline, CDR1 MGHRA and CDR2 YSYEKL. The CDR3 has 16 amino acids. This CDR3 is CASSQERRGHQGGYTF. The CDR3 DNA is TGCGCCAGCAGCCAAGAAAGAAGGGGGCACCAGGGGGGCTACACCTTC.

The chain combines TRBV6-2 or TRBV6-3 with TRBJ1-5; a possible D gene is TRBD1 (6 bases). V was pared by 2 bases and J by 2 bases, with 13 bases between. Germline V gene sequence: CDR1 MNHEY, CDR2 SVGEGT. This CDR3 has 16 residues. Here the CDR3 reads CASSYREGGRNQPQHF. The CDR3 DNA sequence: TGTGCCAGCAGTTACAGGGAAGGGGGACGCAATCAGCCCCAGCATTTT.

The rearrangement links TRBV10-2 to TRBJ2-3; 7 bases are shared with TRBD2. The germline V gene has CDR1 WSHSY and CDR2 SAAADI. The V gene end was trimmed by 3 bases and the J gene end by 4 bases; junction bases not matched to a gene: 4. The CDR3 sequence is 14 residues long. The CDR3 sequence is CASSDLAGSDTQYF. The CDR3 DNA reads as TGCGCCAGCAGTGATTTAGCGGGTTCAGATACGCAGTATTTT.

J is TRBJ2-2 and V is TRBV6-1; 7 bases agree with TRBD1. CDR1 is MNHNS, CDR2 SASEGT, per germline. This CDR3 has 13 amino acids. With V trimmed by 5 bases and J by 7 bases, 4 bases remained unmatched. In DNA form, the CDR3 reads TGTGCCAGCAGTAACAGGGGCAGCGGGGAGCTGTTTTTT. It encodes CASSNRGSGELFF.

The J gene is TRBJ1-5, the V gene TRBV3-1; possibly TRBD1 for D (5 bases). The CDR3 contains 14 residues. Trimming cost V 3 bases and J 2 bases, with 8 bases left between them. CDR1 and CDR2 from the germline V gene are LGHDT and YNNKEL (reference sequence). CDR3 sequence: CASSQGVGNQPQHF. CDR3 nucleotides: TGTGCCAGCAGCCAGGGGGTCGGCAATCAGCCCCAGCATTTT.

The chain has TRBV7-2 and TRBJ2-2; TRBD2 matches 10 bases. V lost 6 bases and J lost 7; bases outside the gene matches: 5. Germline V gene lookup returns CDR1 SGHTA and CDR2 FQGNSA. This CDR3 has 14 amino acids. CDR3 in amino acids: CASSRAGGDGELFF. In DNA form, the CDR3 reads TGTGCCAGCAGTCGAGCGGGAGGGGACGGGGAGCTGTTTTTT.

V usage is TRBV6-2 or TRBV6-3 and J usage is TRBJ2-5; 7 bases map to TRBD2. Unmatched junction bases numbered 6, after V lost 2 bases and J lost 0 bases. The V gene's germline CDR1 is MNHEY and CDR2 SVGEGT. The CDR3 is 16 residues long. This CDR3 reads CASSYLAGANQETQYF. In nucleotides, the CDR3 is TGTGCCAGCAGTTACCTGGCGGGAGCTAACCAAGAGACCCAGTACTTC.

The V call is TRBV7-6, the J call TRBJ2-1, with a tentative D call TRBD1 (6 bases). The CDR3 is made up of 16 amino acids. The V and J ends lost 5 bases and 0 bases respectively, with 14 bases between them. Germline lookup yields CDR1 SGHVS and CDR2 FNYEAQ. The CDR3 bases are TGTGCCAGCAGCCTCACCGGACAGAGCTCCTACAATGAGCAGTTCTTC. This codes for CASSLTGQSSYNEQFF.

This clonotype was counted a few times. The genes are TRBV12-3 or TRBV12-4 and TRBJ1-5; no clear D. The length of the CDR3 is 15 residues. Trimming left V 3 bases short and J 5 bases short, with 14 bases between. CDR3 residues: CASSLTPGGYQPQHF. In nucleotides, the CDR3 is TGTGCCAGCAGTTTGACCCCCGGCGGCTATCAGCCCCAGCATTTT.

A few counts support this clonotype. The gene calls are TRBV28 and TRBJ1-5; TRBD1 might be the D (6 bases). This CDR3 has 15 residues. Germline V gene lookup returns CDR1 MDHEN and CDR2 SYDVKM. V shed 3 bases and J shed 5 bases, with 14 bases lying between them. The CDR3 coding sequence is TGTGCCAGCAGTTTCCCAGGGCCAGGGGATCAGCCCCAGCATTTT. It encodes CASSFPGPGDQPQHF.

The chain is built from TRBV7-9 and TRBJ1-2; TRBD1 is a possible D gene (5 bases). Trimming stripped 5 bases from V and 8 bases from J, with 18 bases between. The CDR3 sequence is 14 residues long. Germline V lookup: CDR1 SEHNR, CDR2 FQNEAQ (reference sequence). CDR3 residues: CASSPRTFREGYTF. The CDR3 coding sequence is TGTGCCAGCAGCCCCCGGACATTTCGGGAGGGCTACACCTTC.

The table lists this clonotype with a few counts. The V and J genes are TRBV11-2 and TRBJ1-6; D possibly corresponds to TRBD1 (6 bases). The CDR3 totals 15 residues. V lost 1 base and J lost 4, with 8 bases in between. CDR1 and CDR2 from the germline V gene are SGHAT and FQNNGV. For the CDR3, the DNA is TGTGCCAGCAGCTTAGTACAGGGTTATAATTCACCCCTCCACTTT. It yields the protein CASSLVQGYNSPLHF.

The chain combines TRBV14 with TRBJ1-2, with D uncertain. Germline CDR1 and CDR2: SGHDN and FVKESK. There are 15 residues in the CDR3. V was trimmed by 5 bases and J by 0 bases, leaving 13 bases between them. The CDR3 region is CASSAVSGANYGYTF. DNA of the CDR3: TGTGCCAGCAGCGCTGTCTCGGGAGCTAACTATGGCTACACCTTC.

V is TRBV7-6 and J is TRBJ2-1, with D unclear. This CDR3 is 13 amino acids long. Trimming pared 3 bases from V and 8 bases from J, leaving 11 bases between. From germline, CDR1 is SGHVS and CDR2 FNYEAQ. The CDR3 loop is CASSFSRVDEQFF. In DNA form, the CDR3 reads TGTGCCAGCAGCTTCTCGCGAGTCGATGAGCAGTTCTTC.

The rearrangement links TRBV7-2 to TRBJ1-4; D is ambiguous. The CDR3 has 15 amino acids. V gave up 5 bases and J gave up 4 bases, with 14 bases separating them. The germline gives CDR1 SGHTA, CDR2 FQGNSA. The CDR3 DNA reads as TGTGCCAGCAGCCCGATGTTCGGTTATAATGAAAAACTGTTTTTT. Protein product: CASSPMFGYNEKLFF.

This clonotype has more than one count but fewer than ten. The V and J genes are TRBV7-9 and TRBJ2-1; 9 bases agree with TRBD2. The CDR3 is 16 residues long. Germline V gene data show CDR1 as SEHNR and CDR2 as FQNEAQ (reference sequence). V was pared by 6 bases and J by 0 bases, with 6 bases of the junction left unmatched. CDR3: CASSRTSVSSYNEQFF. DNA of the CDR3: TGTGCCAGCAGTCGGACTAGCGTGAGCTCCTACAATGAGCAGTTCTTC.

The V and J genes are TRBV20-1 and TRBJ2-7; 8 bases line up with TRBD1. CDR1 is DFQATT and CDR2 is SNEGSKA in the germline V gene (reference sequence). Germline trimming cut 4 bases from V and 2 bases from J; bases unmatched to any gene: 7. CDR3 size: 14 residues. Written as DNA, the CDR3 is TGCAGTGCTAACGGACAGGGCCACCCCTACGAGCAGTACTTC. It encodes CSANGQGHPYEQYF.

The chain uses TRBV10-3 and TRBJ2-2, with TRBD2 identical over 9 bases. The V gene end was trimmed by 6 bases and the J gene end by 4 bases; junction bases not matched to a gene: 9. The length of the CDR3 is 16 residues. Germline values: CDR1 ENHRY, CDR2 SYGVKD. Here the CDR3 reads CAIRGTSPLVTGELFF. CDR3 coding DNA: TGTGCCATCAGGGGGACTAGCCCTTTAGTCACCGGGGAGCTGTTTTTT.

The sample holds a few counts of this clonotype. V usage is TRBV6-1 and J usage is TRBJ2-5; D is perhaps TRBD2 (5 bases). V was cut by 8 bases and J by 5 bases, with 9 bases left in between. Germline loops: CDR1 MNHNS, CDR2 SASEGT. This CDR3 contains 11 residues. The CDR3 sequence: CASGGWETQYF. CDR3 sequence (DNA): TGTGCCAGCGGCGGGTGGGAGACCCAGTACTTC.

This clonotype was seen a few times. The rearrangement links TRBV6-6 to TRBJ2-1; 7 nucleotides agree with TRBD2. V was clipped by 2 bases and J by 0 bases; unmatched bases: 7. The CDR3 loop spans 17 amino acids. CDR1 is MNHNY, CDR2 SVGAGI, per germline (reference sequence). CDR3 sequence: CASSYLAEESSYNEQFF. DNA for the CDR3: TGTGCCAGCAGTTACCTAGCGGAGGAAAGCTCCTACAATGAGCAGTTCTTC.

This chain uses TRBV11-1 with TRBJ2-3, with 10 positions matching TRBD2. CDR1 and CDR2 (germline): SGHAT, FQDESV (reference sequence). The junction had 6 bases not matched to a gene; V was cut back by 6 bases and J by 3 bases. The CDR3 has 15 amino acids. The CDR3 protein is CASRFGLADTDTQYF. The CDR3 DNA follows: TGTGCCAGCAGATTCGGACTAGCGGATACAGATACGCAGTATTTT.

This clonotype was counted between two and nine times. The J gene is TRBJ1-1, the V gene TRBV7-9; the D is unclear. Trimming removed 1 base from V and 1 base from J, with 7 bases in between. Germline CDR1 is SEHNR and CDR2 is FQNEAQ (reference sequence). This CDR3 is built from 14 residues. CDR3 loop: CASSLVNRNTEAFF. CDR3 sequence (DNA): TGTGCCAGCAGCTTAGTGAACAGGAACACTGAAGCTTTCTTT.

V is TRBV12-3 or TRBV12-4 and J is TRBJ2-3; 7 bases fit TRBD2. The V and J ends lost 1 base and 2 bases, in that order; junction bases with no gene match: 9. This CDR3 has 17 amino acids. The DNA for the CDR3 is TGTGCCAGCAGTTTAGGGGGGGGGGAGACGCACACAGATACGCAGTATTTT. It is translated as CASSLGGGETHTDTQYF.

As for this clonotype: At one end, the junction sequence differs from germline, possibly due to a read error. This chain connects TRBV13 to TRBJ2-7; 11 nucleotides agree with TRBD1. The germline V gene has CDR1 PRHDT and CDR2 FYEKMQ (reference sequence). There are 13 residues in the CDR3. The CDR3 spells CASSRGQGDEQYF. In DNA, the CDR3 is TGCGCCAGCAGCCGGGGACAGGGGGACGAGCAGTACTTC. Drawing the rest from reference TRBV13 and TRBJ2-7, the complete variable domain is AAGVIQSPRHLIKEKRETATLKCYPIPRHDTVYWYQQGPGQDPQFLISFYEKMQSDKGSIPDRFSAQQFSDYHSELNMSSLELGDSALYFCASSRGQGDEQYFGPGTRLTVT.

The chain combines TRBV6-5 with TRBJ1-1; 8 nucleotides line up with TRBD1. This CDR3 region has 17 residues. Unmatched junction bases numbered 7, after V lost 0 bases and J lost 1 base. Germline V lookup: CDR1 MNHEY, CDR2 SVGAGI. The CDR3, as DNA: TGTGCCAGCAGTTACTCCCTGGAGGACAGGGCGAACACTGAAGCTTTCTTT. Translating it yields CASSYSLEDRANTEAFF.

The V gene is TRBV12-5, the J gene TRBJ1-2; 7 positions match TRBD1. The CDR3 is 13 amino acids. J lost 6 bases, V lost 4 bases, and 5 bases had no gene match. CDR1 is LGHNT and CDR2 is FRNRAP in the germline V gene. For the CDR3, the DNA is TGTGCTAGTGGTTCCGGGACAGTAAATGGCTACACCTTC. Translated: CASGSGTVNGYTF.

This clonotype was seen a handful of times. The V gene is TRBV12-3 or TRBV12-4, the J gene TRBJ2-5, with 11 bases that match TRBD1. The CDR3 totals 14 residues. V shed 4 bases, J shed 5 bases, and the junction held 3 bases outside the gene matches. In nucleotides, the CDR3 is TGTGCCAGCAGTTGGACAGGGGGCGTGGAGACCCAGTACTTC. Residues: CASSWTGGVETQYF.